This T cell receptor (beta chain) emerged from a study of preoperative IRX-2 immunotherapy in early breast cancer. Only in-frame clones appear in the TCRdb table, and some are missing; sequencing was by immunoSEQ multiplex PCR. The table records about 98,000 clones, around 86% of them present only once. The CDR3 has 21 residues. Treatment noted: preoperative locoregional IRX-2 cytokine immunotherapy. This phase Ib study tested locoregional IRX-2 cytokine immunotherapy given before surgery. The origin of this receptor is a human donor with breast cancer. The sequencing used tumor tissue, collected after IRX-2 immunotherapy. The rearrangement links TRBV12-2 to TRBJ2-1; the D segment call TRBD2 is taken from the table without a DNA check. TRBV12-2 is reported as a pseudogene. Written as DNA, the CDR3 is TGTGCAAGTCGCTTAGCAGCCGGAGGTCTAGCGGGGACCTACTCCTACAATGAGCAGTTCTTC. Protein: CASRLAAGGLAGTYSYNEQFF.